Shown below are 27 T cell receptor beta chains from a single sample sequenced in a study of blood T cell repertoires in COVID-19. Data came from immunoSEQ multiplex PCR; TCRdb stores just in-frame clones and leaves some out. The profile covers approximately 34,000 clones, with about nine tenths appearing a single time and 11% to 15% taken by the ten largest. Material: peripheral blood. The receptors shown here come from a man aged 55 to 70 with active COVID-19.

CDR3 sequence: CATALQGASAYEQYF. DNA for the CDR3: TGTGCCACCGCCCTACAGGGGGCCTCCGCCTACGAGCAGTACTTC. The gene calls are TRBV10-3 and TRBJ2-7; 9 nucleotides agree with TRBD1. The CDR3 has 15 residues. V lost 10 bases to trimming and J lost 2 bases; unmatched junction nucleotides: 12. CDR1 is ENHRY, CDR2 SYGVKD, per germline.

This rearrangement joins TRBV9 to TRBJ1-1; 9 bases agree with TRBD1. The CDR3 is 12 amino acids. Losses at the gene ends were 4 bases for V and 6 bases for J; bases not matched to a gene: 1. CDR1 SGDLS and CDR2 YYNGEE come from the germline V gene. The CDR3 here is CASSTGGAEAFF. CDR3 coding DNA: TGTGCCAGCAGCACAGGGGGCGCTGAAGCTTTCTTT.

This clone was recorded a few times. The CDR3 loop is CASSSYSDRPNYGYTF. The CDR3, as DNA: TGTGCCAGCAGTAGCTACTCGGACAGACCTAACTATGGCTACACCTTC. The rearrangement joins TRBV6-2 or TRBV6-3 to TRBJ1-2; a weak D match, TRBD1 (6 bases). The germline V and J ends were trimmed by 5 bases and 0 bases, with 16 bases remaining between them. The CDR3 sequence is 16 residues long. Germline V gene data show CDR1 as MNHEY and CDR2 as SVGEGT.

The rearrangement links TRBV27 to TRBJ2-7, with a tentative D call TRBD2 (6 bases). Germline V gene lookup returns CDR1 MNHEY and CDR2 SMNVEV (reference sequence). CDR3 length: 14 amino acids. Trimming cost V 2 bases and J 5 bases, with 13 bases left between them. CDR3 loop: CASSLRRGGNEQYF. The CDR3 DNA sequence: TGTGCCAGCAGTTTACGGAGGGGCGGAAACGAGCAGTACTTC.

The chain uses TRBV19 and TRBJ1-1; D ambiguous. CDR1 and CDR2 from the germline V gene are LNHDA and SQIVND (reference sequence). The CDR3 is 12 residues long. V lost 1 base, J lost 7 bases, and 7 bases lay in between. The CDR3 sequence: CASSIGTDEAFF. The CDR3 nucleotides read TGTGCCAGTAGTATAGGCACAGATGAAGCTTTCTTT.

V is TRBV15 and J is TRBJ2-2; TRBD2 matches at 7 bases. The junction had 10 bases not matched to a gene; V was cut back by 3 bases and J by 6 bases. Germline lookup yields CDR1 LNHNV and CDR2 YYDKDF (reference sequence). The CDR3 is 16 amino acids. Here the CDR3 reads CATSSLSLASAGELFF. As DNA, the CDR3 is TGTGCCACCAGCAGCCTGTCACTAGCGTCGGCCGGGGAGCTGTTTTTT.

For this clone: The germline gene is not matched at one end of the junction; a read error may be the cause. This rearrangement joins TRBV7-7 to TRBJ2-1; perhaps TRBD2 as D (6 bases). Germline loops: CDR1 SSHAT, CDR2 FNYEAQ (reference sequence). The CDR3 loop spans 17 amino acids. DNA of the CDR3: TGTGCTAGCAGCACTAGCCCAACCTTCTCGGGTAGCAATGAGCAGTTCTTC. Amino acids: CASSTSPTFSGSNEQFF.

Only one count was recorded for this clone. The rearrangement joins TRBV29-1 to TRBJ1-2; D call uncertain. There are 13 residues in the CDR3. V lost 1 base and J lost 3, with 9 bases in between. CDR1 is SQVTM and CDR2 is ANQGSEA in the germline V gene. This CDR3 reads CSVEGWEDYGYTF. Here the CDR3 DNA reads TGCAGCGTTGAAGGTTGGGAGGACTATGGCTACACCTTC.

The rearrangement uses TRBV5-1 and TRBJ2-3; 12 positions agree with TRBD2. V lost 0 bases, J lost 4 bases, and 6 bases stayed unmatched. The CDR3 loop spans 17 amino acids. The germline CDR1 and CDR2 sequences are SGHRS and YFSETQ. The CDR3: CASSLVPGLAGSDTQYF. In DNA form, the CDR3 reads TGCGCCAGCAGCTTGGTGCCAGGACTAGCGGGATCAGATACGCAGTATTTT.

The rearrangement uses TRBV5-8 and TRBJ1-5; D gene unclear. Germline V lookup: CDR1 SGHTS, CDR2 YDEGEE. This CDR3 has 16 residues. The V gene lost 1 base and the J gene lost 2 bases, with 13 bases spanning the gap. CDR3 residues: CASSLSVGRGNQPQHF. In DNA form, the CDR3 reads TGTGCCAGCAGCTTGTCGGTGGGGAGGGGCAATCAGCCCCAGCATTTT.

There are a few counts of this clone. This chain links TRBV7-6 with TRBJ2-5; the match to TRBD2 covers 7 bases. Trimming took 5 bases from V and 5 from J; bases not matched to a gene: 11. The CDR3 is 15 amino acids. Germline V gene sequence: CDR1 SGHVS, CDR2 FNYEAQ. The CDR3 nucleotides are TGTGCCAGCAGCGCTCAGGGAGGGGTAGGGGAGACCCAGTACTTC. The encoded protein is CASSAQGGVGETQYF.

The V and J genes are TRBV7-4 and TRBJ2-7; D might be TRBD1 (5 bases). V was cut by 4 bases and J by 7 bases, with 17 bases left in between. Looked up from germline, CDR1 is SGHVT and CDR2 is SQSDAQ. This CDR3 spans 14 amino acids. The CDR3, as DNA: TGTGCCAGCAGCTCGAACACCCAGGGTAGGGAGCAGTACTTC. This codes for CASSSNTQGREQYF.

The rearrangement uses TRBV4-3 and TRBJ1-3; D remains unclear. Germline CDR1 and CDR2: LGHNA and YSLEER. V gave up 0 bases and J gave up 5 bases, with 11 bases separating them. This CDR3 has 15 amino acids. The DNA for the CDR3 is TGCGCCAGCAGCCAAGATGAGGAGGGAAGAAACACCATATATTTT. As protein: CASSQDEEGRNTIYF.

The genes are TRBV7-2 and TRBJ2-1; 8 bases match TRBD2. The germline V gene has CDR1 SGHTA and CDR2 FQGNSA. The ends lost 4 bases at V and 7 bases at J; junction bases unmatched: 15. The CDR3 has 17 amino acids. In nucleotides, the CDR3 is TGTGCCAGCAGCTGGACTTTAGCGGGACCCCTGGGTAATGAGCAGTTCTTC. Its translation is CASSWTLAGPLGNEQFF.

V gene TRBV18 combines with J gene TRBJ1-1, with TRBD1 matching 8 bases. V dropped 3 bases and J dropped 2; count of bases not matched to a gene: 5. Germline CDR1 KGHSH, CDR2 LQKENI. CDR3 size: 15 residues. CDR3 bases: TGTGCCAGCTCACCCCAGGGGGCGGCCAACACTGAAGCTTTCTTT. Translation: CASSPQGAANTEAFF.

The V call is TRBV9, the J call TRBJ2-2; 7 bases align to TRBD2. The CDR3 is 18 residues long. The V gene's germline CDR1 is SGDLS and CDR2 YYNGEE. The V segment lost 0 bases and the J segment 4 bases; nucleotides outside the gene matches: 12. The DNA for the CDR3 is TGTGCCAGCAGCGTAGCCCTAGCGGAAGAACATACCACCGGGGAGCTGTTTTTT. Its protein product is CASSVALAEEHTTGELFF.

In its sample, this clone was seen a few times. This chain uses TRBV7-9 with TRBJ1-1; D is uncertain. The CDR3 has 13 residues. CDR1 SEHNR and CDR2 FQNEAQ come from the germline V gene (reference sequence). Trimming removed 2 bases from V and 5 bases from J, with 9 bases in between. As DNA, the CDR3 is TGTGCCAGCAGCTTACACGGTGGTACTGAAGCTTTCTTT. Translating gives CASSLHGGTEAFF.

The chain employs TRBV7-2 and TRBJ1-1; 7 nucleotides agree with TRBD1. The CDR3 is made up of 14 amino acids. Germline assignment: CDR1 SGHTA and CDR2 FQGNSA. With 3 bases clipped from V and 11 bases from J, the junction kept 12 bases outside the gene matches. This CDR3 is CASSLRGQQVDAFF. CDR3 coding DNA: TGTGCCAGCAGCTTGAGGGGACAGCAGGTGGATGCTTTCTTT.

CDR3 protein: CASSEVASGSTDTQYF. CDR3 nucleotides: TGTGCCAGCAGTGAAGTCGCTAGCGGGAGCACAGATACGCAGTATTTT. V and J are TRBV2 and TRBJ2-3, with 8 bases aligning to TRBD2. The CDR3 runs to 16 residues. Germline V gene sequence: CDR1 SNHLY, CDR2 FYNNEI. Trimming at V came to 1 base and at J to 0 bases, leaving 3 bases not matched to a gene.

To note about this clone: Additional DNA sequences in this sample encode the identical CDR3. The chain carries TRBV9 and TRBJ1-1; tentative D call: TRBD1 (5 bases). The CDR3 covers 14 residues. Germline values: CDR1 SGDLS, CDR2 YYNGEE. V lost 1 base and J 5 bases, leaving 12 bases between the germline ends. The CDR3 nucleotides read TGTGCCAGCAGCGTACAGGGTTCTGGGACTGAAGCTTTCTTT. Translated: CASSVQGSGTEAFF.

The gene calls are TRBV2 and TRBJ2-7, with 8 bases fitting TRBD1. CDR1 is SNHLY, CDR2 FYNNEI, per germline. Trimming removed 6 bases from V and 3 bases from J; junction bases left unmatched: 16. The CDR3 is 17 residues long. The CDR3 protein is CASRGGQGPKVVYEQYF. CDR3 coding DNA: TGTGCCAGCAGAGGAGGACAGGGCCCAAAAGTCGTCTACGAGCAGTACTTC.

This chain connects TRBV3-1 (or the pseudogene TRBV3-2) to TRBJ2-3, with D possibly matching TRBD2 (6 bases). The CDR3 length is 14 residues. V dropped 0 bases and J dropped 7 bases, with 11 bases sitting between them. CDR1 and CDR2 from the germline V gene are LGHDT and YNNKEL (reference sequence). CDR3 in DNA: TGTGCCAGCAGCCAAGACTTCGGGAGTAATACGCAGTATTTT. Amino acids: CASSQDFGSNTQYF.

The chain uses TRBV7-9 and TRBJ2-3, with 10 bases lining up with TRBD2. From germline, CDR1 is SEHNR and CDR2 FQNEAQ (reference sequence). The CDR3 length is 15 residues. The V and J ends lost 1 base and 4 bases, in that order; junction bases with no gene match: 2. CDR3 DNA sequence: TGTGCCAGCAGCTTAGTAAGCGGGAGGGCAGATACGCAGTATTTT. It encodes CASSLVSGRADTQYF.

The gene calls are TRBV3-1 (or the pseudogene TRBV3-2) and TRBJ1-5; the match to TRBD1 covers 8 bases. Germline loops: CDR1 LGHDT, CDR2 YNNKEL (reference sequence). V lost 3 bases to trimming and J lost 2 bases; unmatched junction nucleotides: 12. The CDR3 consists of 18 residues. DNA for the CDR3: TGTGCCAGCAGCCACTCGGACAGGGCTGGTAGTGGCAATCAGCCCCAGCATTTT. It is translated as CASSHSDRAGSGNQPQHF.

This chain joins TRBV10-3 and TRBJ2-1; 7 nucleotides align to TRBD2. Germline CDR1 ENHRY, CDR2 SYGVKD. The CDR3 loop spans 14 amino acids. V was pared by 9 bases and J by 7 bases, with 12 bases of the junction left unmatched. The CDR3 DNA reads as TGTGCCATTAGGGGAAGCGGGAAGTTTAATGAGCAGTTCTTC. Translated, it gives CAIRGSGKFNEQFF.

This clone was observed a few times. The V gene is TRBV12-3 or TRBV12-4, the J gene TRBJ2-7; TRBD1 matches at 7 bases. The J segment lost 3 bases and the V segment lost 6 bases, leaving 2 bases of the junction unmatched. CDR3 length equals 12 residues. The CDR3 DNA sequence: TGTGCCAGCAGGGGGGACAGCTACGAGCAGTACTTC. This encodes CASRGDSYEQYF.

The sample holds a few counts of this clone. The chain is built from TRBV5-1 and TRBJ2-7; D perhaps matches TRBD1 (6 bases). The V end was cut by 0 bases, the J end by 5 bases, with 9 bases between. CDR3 size: 13 residues. Germline V CDR1 and CDR2: SGHRS, YFSETQ. DNA of the CDR3: TGCGCCAGCAGCTTGGAGGGGGAGCACGAGCAGTACTTC. Protein sequence: CASSLEGEHEQYF.